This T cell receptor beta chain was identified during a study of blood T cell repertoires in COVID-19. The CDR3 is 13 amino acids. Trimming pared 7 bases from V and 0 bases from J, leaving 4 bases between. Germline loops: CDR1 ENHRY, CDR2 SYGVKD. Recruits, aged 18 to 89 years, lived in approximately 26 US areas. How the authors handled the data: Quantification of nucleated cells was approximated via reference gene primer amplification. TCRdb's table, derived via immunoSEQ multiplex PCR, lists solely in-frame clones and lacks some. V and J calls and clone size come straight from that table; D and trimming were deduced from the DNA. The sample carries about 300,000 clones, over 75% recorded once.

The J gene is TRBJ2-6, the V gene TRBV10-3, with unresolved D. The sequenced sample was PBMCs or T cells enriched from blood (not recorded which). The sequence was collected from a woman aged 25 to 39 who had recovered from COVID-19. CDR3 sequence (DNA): TGTGCCATCACCAGCTCTGGGGCCAACGTCCTGACTTTC. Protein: CAITSSGANVLTF.